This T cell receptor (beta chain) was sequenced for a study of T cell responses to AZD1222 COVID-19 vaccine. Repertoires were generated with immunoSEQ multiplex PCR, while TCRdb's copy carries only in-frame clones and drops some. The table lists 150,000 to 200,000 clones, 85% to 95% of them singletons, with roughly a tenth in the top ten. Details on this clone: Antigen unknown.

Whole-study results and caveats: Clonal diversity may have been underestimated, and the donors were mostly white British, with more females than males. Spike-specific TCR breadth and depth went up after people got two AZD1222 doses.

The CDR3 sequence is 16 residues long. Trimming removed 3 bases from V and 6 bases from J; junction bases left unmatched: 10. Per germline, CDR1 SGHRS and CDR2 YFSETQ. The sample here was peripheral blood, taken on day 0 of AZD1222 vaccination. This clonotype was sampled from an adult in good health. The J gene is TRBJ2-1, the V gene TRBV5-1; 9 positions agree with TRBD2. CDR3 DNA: TGCGCCAGCAGCTCACTAGCGGGCGCCGGGTTCAATGAGCAGTTCTTC. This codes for CASSSLAGAGFNEQFF.